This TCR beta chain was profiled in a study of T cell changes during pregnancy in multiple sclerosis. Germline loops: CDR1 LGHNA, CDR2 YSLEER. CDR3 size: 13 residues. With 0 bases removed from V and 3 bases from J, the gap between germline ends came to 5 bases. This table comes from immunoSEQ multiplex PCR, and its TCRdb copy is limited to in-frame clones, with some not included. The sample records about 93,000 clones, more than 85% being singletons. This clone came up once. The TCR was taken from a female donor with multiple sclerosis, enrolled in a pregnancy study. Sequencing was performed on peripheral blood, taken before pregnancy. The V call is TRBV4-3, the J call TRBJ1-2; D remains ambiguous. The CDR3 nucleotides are TGCGCCAGCAGCCAAGACAGGTACTATGGCTACACCTTC. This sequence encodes CASSQDRYYGYTF.